One sample yielded the 12 T cell receptor beta chains listed below, sequenced in a study of control samples from healthy donors and cancer patients. TCRdb keeps only in-frame clones here, not all; method: immunoSEQ multiplex PCR. The sample yields 110,000 or so clones, 90% seen once. Sequenced material: blood. The receptors here all came from a human donor in good health. The donor label of this sample is uncertain.

The J gene is TRBJ2-3, the V gene TRBV29-1, with TRBD2 matching 9 bases. From germline, CDR1 is SQVTM and CDR2 ANQGSEA. Trimming cost V 4 bases and J 11 bases; bases outside gene matches: 7. The CDR3 is made up of 12 amino acids. The CDR3 reads CSVVRATSGQYF. The CDR3 DNA sequence: TGCAGCGTTGTCCGAGCGACTAGCGGGCAGTATTTT.

This rearrangement joins TRBV11-1 to TRBJ1-5; D remains ambiguous. This CDR3 has 8 amino acids. Germline V CDR1 and CDR2: SGHAT, FQDESV (reference sequence). The ends were cut back, 11 bases at V and 9 bases at J, with 5 bases in the middle. CDR3 bases: TGTGCCCGATCGCCCCAGCATTTT. Residues: CARSPQHF.

V usage is TRBV24-1 and J usage is TRBJ1-5; D gene ambiguous. The ends were cut back, 6 bases at V and 3 bases at J, with 11 bases in the middle. CDR1 is KGHDR, CDR2 SFDVKD, per germline. The CDR3 spans 14 residues. CDR3 nucleotides: TGTGCCACCAGTCACCCCGGGAACAATCAGCCCCAGCATTTT. This translates into CATSHPGNNQPQHF.

This chain connects TRBV18 to TRBJ2-1; perhaps TRBD1 as D (6 bases). CDR1 is KGHSH, CDR2 LQKENI, per germline. V gave up 3 bases and J gave up 4 bases, with 13 bases separating them. The CDR3 loop spans 15 amino acids. The CDR3 DNA sequence: TGTGCCAGCTCACCGGGGGCACAGGTATACAATGAGCAGTTCTTC. Amino acid sequence: CASSPGAQVYNEQFF. Full variable domain (remainder filled in from reference TRBV18 and TRBJ2-1): NAGVMQNPRHLVRRRGQEARLRCSPMKGHSHVYWYRQLPEEGLKFMVYLQKENIIDESGMPKERFSAEFPKEGPSILRIQQVVRGDSAAYFCASSPGAQVYNEQFFGPGTRLTVL.

This chain links TRBV7-9 with TRBJ1-1; no reliable D call. The V end lost 8 bases, the J end lost 11 bases, and 12 bases lay between the germline ends. This CDR3 has 10 residues. In germline, CDR1 is SEHNR, CDR2 FQNEAQ (reference sequence). The CDR3 DNA is TGTGCCAGCTTTGGGGTTCGGGCTTTCTTT. Amino acids: CASFGVRAFF.

The rearrangement uses TRBV9 and TRBJ2-1; the D is unclear. CDR1 is SGDLS, CDR2 YYNGEE, per germline. Trimming shortened V by 0 bases and J by 9 bases, and 10 bases separated the two germline ends. The CDR3 consists of 13 residues. CDR3 loop: CASSVEVTGEQFF. CDR3 DNA: TGTGCCAGCAGCGTAGAAGTGACGGGTGAGCAGTTCTTC. Variable domain in full (rest from reference TRBV9 and TRBJ2-1): DSGVTQTPKHLITATGQRVTLRCSPRSGDLSVYWYQQSLDQGLQFLIQYYNGEERAKGNILERFSAQQFPDLHSELNLSSLELGDSALYFCASSVEVTGEQFFGPGTRLTVL.

The chain recombines TRBV30 with TRBJ2-5; a weak D match, TRBD1 (6 bases). Germline CDR1 is GTSNPN and CDR2 is SVGIG (reference sequence). The V gene lost 2 bases and the J gene lost 2 bases, with 15 bases spanning the gap. The CDR3 consists of 15 residues. The CDR3 sequence: CAWSRYGTPQETQYF. In nucleotides, the CDR3 is TGTGCCTGGAGTCGGTACGGGACACCGCAAGAGACCCAGTACTTC.

This clone was seen a single time. The J gene is TRBJ2-5, the V gene TRBV9, with D possibly matching TRBD2 (6 bases). V gave up 0 bases and J gave up 5 bases, with 17 bases separating them. The CDR3 totals 16 residues. The germline CDR1 and CDR2 sequences are SGDLS and YYNGEE. The CDR3 nucleotides read TGTGCCAGCAGCGTAGTATCGGTCGGAGGGGCCGAGACCCAGTACTTC. Protein sequence: CASSVVSVGGAETQYF.

This chain joins TRBV19 and TRBJ1-6; TRBD1 aligns across 7 bases. This CDR3 spans 19 amino acids. J gave up 7 bases and V 4 bases, and 19 bases lay outside the gene matches. Per the germline V gene, CDR1 is LNHDA and CDR2 is SQIVND (reference sequence). This chain's CDR3 is CASSRWQVMGTVKNSPLHF. The CDR3 DNA follows: TGTGCCAGTAGTAGGTGGCAAGTAATGGGGACAGTAAAAAATTCACCCCTCCACTTT.

This clone was picked up a small number of times. The chain joins TRBV6-1 to TRBJ1-2, with D perhaps TRBD1 (5 bases). Trimming took 2 bases from V and 4 from J, leaving 26 bases between them. Looked up from germline, CDR1 is MNHNS and CDR2 is SASEGT. This CDR3 is built from 19 residues. The CDR3 sequence: CASSEWVMVGTDTFYGYTF. The CDR3 DNA sequence: TGTGCCAGCAGTGAATGGGTTATGGTTGGGACGGATACCTTCTATGGCTACACCTTC.

The J gene is TRBJ1-5, the V gene TRBV19; no clear D gene. V was cut by 0 bases and J by 2 bases, with 23 bases left in between. CDR1 is LNHDA, CDR2 SQIVND, per germline (reference sequence). The CDR3 has 20 residues. This CDR3 reads CASSIDGRADLIRGNQPQHF. The CDR3 DNA reads TGTGCCAGTAGTATAGACGGGCGGGCAGACCTAATACGCGGCAATCAGCCCCAGCATTTT. The whole variable domain, filled in from reference TRBV19 and TRBJ1-5, reads DGGITQSPKYLFRKEGQNVTLSCEQNLNHDAMYWYRQDPGQGLRLIYYSQIVNDFQKGDIAEGYSVSREKKESFPLTVTSAQKNPTAFYLCASSIDGRADLIRGNQPQHFGDGTRLSIL.

V usage is TRBV18 and J usage is TRBJ2-2; 7 bases agree with TRBD1. The CDR3 is 15 residues long. Germline V gene sequence: CDR1 KGHSH, CDR2 LQKENI. J was trimmed by 4 bases and V by 3 bases; bases with no gene match: 5. CDR3 in amino acids: CASSPATGLTGELFF. In DNA form, the CDR3 reads TGTGCCAGCTCACCCGCGACAGGGCTCACCGGGGAGCTGTTTTTT.